Listed below are T cell receptor beta chains from one sample, sequenced in a study of blood T cell repertoires in COVID-19. The table came from immunoSEQ multiplex PCR; TCRdb's copy has only in-frame clones and leaves some out. The sample has nearly 250,000 clones; 65% to 90% are singletons. Specimen: PBMCs or T cells enriched from blood (not recorded which). The receptors stem from a woman aged 45-60 years with acute COVID-19. Each CDR3 is given with its conserved first and last residue. D genes are given only for firm matches. The size of a clone is reported for some rows only, either as once, few or many, or as a class for expanded clones.

D gene	V gene	J gene	clone size	CDR3 DNA	CDR3 protein
NA	TRBV11-1	TRBJ1-3	once	TGTGCCAGCAGCCAAAGCCGGGGAGGAAACACCATATATTTT	CASSQSRGGNTIYF
TRBD1	TRBV19	TRBJ1-6	NA	TGTGCCAGTAGTCCGGGACAGGCCCCTTCACCCCTCCACTTT	CASSPGQAPSPLHF
NA	TRBV4-3	TRBJ1-1	NA	TGCGCCAGCAGCTACGGAGGGCGAGCAGCTTTCTTT	CASSYGGRAAFF
NA	TRBV29-1	TRBJ1-2	NA	TGCAGCTGTGTACAGGCTCACGGCTACACCTTC	CSCVQAHGYTF
TRBD2	TRBV14	TRBJ2-1	NA	TGTGCCAGCAGCCAGAGCACCGGACTAGCGGGGGGAGGGGAGCAGTTCTTC	CASSQSTGLAGGGEQFF
NA	TRBV18	TRBJ1-4	NA	TGTGCCAGCTCACCGCAGAACGATGAAAAACTGTTTTTT	CASSPQNDEKLFF
TRBD2	TRBV5-1	TRBJ2-6	NA	TGCGCCAGCAGCTTGGCCGGGGGGTCTGGGGCCAACGTCCTGACTTTC	CASSLAGGSGANVLTF
NA	TRBV10-2	TRBJ2-2	NA	TGCGCCAGCACTGTAACTCCTTCTACCGGGGAGCTGTTTTTT	CASTVTPSTGELFF
TRBD2	TRBV19	TRBJ2-7	NA	TGTGCCAGTAGTAGAGGGAGGGCCTACGAGCAGTACTTC	CASSRGRAYEQYF
NA	TRBV4-3	TRBJ2-1	NA	TGCGCCAGCCGACGACTAGTATCCTACAATGAGCAGTTCTTC	CASRRLVSYNEQFF
TRBD1	TRBV6-5	TRBJ1-2	NA	TGTGCCAGCACCCAGGGGGGTTATGGCTACACCTTC	CASTQGGYGYTF